This TCR beta chain derives from a study of T-cell reconstitution after alpha-beta-depleted transplantation in children. Regarding the study as a whole: Expanded graft clones numbering several hundred reportedly gave rise to alpha-beta T cells about two months after transplant. One year after transplant, T-cell counts and diversity came mostly from newly produced T cells. Diversity of TCRbeta at day 60 was high in some patients, arising from surviving recipient T cells and thymic progenitors.

Details on this clonotype: Its antigen remains unidentified.

Trimming removed 3 bases from V and 5 bases from J, with 4 bases in between. Germline values: CDR1 GTSNPN, CDR2 SVGIG (reference sequence). This CDR3 contains 10 residues. A TCRbeta library incorporating unique molecular identifiers was prepared. TCRdb passed the PCR reads through MiXCR, listing each CDR3 protein once. The sample includes about 130,000 distinct CDR3 sequences, 9.5% to 10% of them seen just once. This chain uses TRBV30 with TRBJ2-5, with D unclear. This TCR came from a girl under three years old who had a stem cell transplant for combined immunodeficiency, so the T cells may come from the graft donor. The source was PBMCs, mostly from graft donor cells, collected 180 days after TCRalphabeta/CD19-depleted stem cell transplant. This CDR3 reads CAWSRETQYF. The CDR3 DNA sequence: TGTGCCTGGAGCAGGGAGACCCAGTACTTC. Using reference TRBV30 and TRBJ2-5 for the parts outside the CDR3, the full variable domain is SQTIHQWPATLVQPVGSPLSLECTVEGTSNPNLYWYRQAAGRGLQLLFYSVGIGQISSEVPQNLSASRPQDRQFILSSKKLLLSDSGFYLCAWSRETQYFGPGTRLLVL.